These T cell receptor beta chains were read from a single sample in a study of shared clonotypes between healthy human individuals. The data were produced by immunoSEQ multiplex PCR, yet TCRdb's version contains in-frame clones alone and is incomplete. The table includes under 2,500,000 clones, almost 96% detected once. What was sequenced was naive CD4+ T cells sorted from blood. The receptors originated from a man aged 18-30 years in good health. Both conserved end residues are part of each CDR3. Size tells how often a clone was seen (once, few, many) or the class of an expanded clone, and some rows leave it out.

TRBV10-3,NA,15,CAISNGTGITDTQYF
TRBV7-2,NA,15,CASSYTGTFNEKLFF
TRBV5-1,NA,14,CASSLQKEAYGYTF
TRBV28,NA,15,CASSSTGDVSYEQYF
TRBV6-1,once,13,CASSESRASPLHF
TRBV11-3,NA,13,CASSRTGSYEQYF
TRBV30,NA,11,CAWRGDTEAFF
TRBV30,NA,13,CAWSVGDRGEQFF
TRBV30,NA,13,CAFERGTKETQYF
TRBV18,NA,15,CASSVSTGESETQYF
TRBV5-1,NA,14,CASSLAGQRSGYTF